Following are 25 T cell receptor beta chains from one sample sequenced in a study of T cell repertoires in cytomegalovirus infection (dated by TCRdb to between 2018 and 2021). Sequenced on an Illumina HiSeq 1500. TCRdb reworked the public reads: Q25 trimming with fastp, MiXCR clone assembly, productive beta chains retained. Every CDR3 protein is listed once, alongside the most common genes and DNA of its rows. For this sample there are 150,000 to 200,000 distinct CDR3 sequences; roughly an eighth appear just once. Over 25% of the sample lies in the top ten. Sequencing was performed on PBMCs. These receptors all come from a human donor in good health (CMV status not recorded). Some clones in this sample may be carry-over from other donors' samples.

The chain recombines TRBV11-3 with TRBJ2-3, with unresolved D. The germline V gene has CDR1 SGHNT and CDR2 YENEEA. V gave up 5 bases and J gave up 2 bases, with 11 bases separating them. The CDR3 loop spans 14 amino acids. Here the CDR3 reads CASSIGISTDTQYF. The CDR3 DNA follows: TGTGCCAGCAGCATTGGGATCTCCACAGATACGCAGTATTTT.

Ten or more counts support this clonotype. The rearrangement uses TRBV6-5 and TRBJ2-5, with D maybe TRBD2 (6 bases). Germline lookup yields CDR1 MNHEY and CDR2 SVGAGI. Trimming removed 2 bases at V and 2 bases at J, with 15 bases between. The CDR3 is made up of 16 amino acids. CDR3 amino acids: CASSYQGLLLQETQYF. The CDR3 nucleotides read TGTGCCAGCAGTTACCAGGGACTCCTCCTACAAGAGACCCAGTACTTC.

J is TRBJ2-3 and V is TRBV6-5, with 7 nucleotides matching TRBD1. The trim removed 2 bases at V and 4 bases at J, leaving 6 bases unmatched. The CDR3 is 15 amino acids. In germline, CDR1 is MNHEY, CDR2 SVGAGI. This CDR3 reads CASSYEQGMPDTQYF. DNA of the CDR3: TGTGCCAGCAGTTACGAACAGGGGATGCCAGATACGCAGTATTTT.

This clonotype was recorded many times. The V gene is TRBV6-1, the J gene TRBJ2-5; 10 bases match TRBD1. Trimming at V came to 6 bases and at J to 4 bases, leaving 2 bases not matched to a gene. This CDR3 is 13 amino acids long. The V gene's germline CDR1 is MNHNS and CDR2 SASEGT. The CDR3 sequence is CASSRDRGETQYF. CDR3 in DNA: TGTGCCAGCAGCCGGGACAGGGGAGAGACCCAGTACTTC.

Many counts were recorded for this clonotype. The V call is TRBV7-2, the J call TRBJ2-1; a possible D gene is TRBD2 (7 bases). This CDR3 comprises 16 residues. V gave up 0 bases and J gave up 2 bases, with 11 bases separating them. Germline assignment: CDR1 SGHTA and CDR2 FQGNSA. Written as DNA, the CDR3 is TGTGCCAGCAGCTTAGCGGCGGGGGCGGCCTACAATGAGCAGTTCTTC. It specifies CASSLAAGAAYNEQFF.

The chain joins TRBV19 to TRBJ2-7, with TRBD2 matching 8 bases. Germline V gene lookup returns CDR1 LNHDA and CDR2 SQIVND (reference sequence). The length of the CDR3 is 16 residues. Trimming at V came to 3 bases and at J to 2 bases, leaving 9 bases not matched to a gene. The CDR3 loop reads CASSMTGGVLTYEQYV. The CDR3 nucleotides are TGTGCCAGTAGTATGACCGGGGGGGTGTTGACCTACGAGCAGTACGTC.

This clonotype has more than one count but fewer than ten. The chain recombines TRBV20-1 with TRBJ2-7, with D unclear. V was trimmed by 5 bases and J by 0 bases, leaving 8 bases between them. Germline lookup yields CDR1 DFQATT and CDR2 SNEGSKA (reference sequence). The CDR3 covers 12 residues. The chain's CDR3 is CSALADSYEQYF. CDR3 sequence (DNA): TGCAGTGCTCTGGCCGACTCCTACGAGCAGTACTTC.

The chain has TRBV6-2 or TRBV6-3 and TRBJ2-7; possibly TRBD1 or TRBD2 for D (5 bases each). The CDR3 length is 12 residues. Germline CDR1 reads MNHEY; CDR2 reads SVGEGT. Deletions cut 11 bases from V and 2 bases from J, with 13 bases between. CDR3: CAVRDVAYEQYF. The CDR3 nucleotides are TGTGCCGTCCGGGACGTAGCCTACGAGCAGTACTTC.

This clonotype showed up just a few times. The V call is TRBV7-9, the J call TRBJ2-7, with TRBD1 as a possible D gene (5 bases). In germline, CDR1 is SEHNR, CDR2 FQNEAQ (reference sequence). The CDR3 has 13 residues. Trimming took off 6 bases at V and 1 base at J, with 10 bases between the two ends. For the CDR3, the DNA is TGTGCCAGCAGTAAAACAGGATCCTACGAGCAGTACTTC. Its translation is CASSKTGSYEQYF.

Remarks on this clonotype: An end of the junction differs from the germline gene, which may be a read error. Here the CDR3 reads CATSRVRGSSYNGQFF. The CDR3 nucleotides are TGTGCCACCAGCAGAGTACGGGGGAGCTCCTACAATGGGCAGTTCTTC. The rearrangement uses TRBV15 and TRBJ2-1, with a possible D match to TRBD2 (6 bases). Germline CDR1 LNHNV, CDR2 YYDKDF (reference sequence). The CDR3 covers 16 residues.

As concerns this clonotype: A read error may explain this, as a much larger clone is one base away. CDR3 DNA: TGTGCCAGCAGCTTCGACAGGGGGCAATACAATGAGCCGTTCTTC. Its protein product is CASSFDRGQYNEPFF. The J gene is TRBJ2-1, the V gene TRBV7-3, with 10 bases aligning to TRBD1. CDR3 length: 15 residues. Germline V gene data show CDR1 as SGHTA and CDR2 as FQGTGA. The whole variable domain, remainder taken from reference TRBV7-3 and TRBJ2-1, is GAGVSQTPSNKVTEKGKYVELRCDPISGHTALYWYRQSLGQGPEFLIYFQGTGAADDSGLPNDRFFAVRPEGSVSTLKIQRTERGDSAVYLCASSFDRGQYNEPFFGPGTRLTVL.

In its sample, this clonotype was seen many times. The rearrangement uses TRBV7-2 and TRBJ1-2, with D tentatively TRBD1 (6 bases). This CDR3 has 13 amino acids. Germline V gene sequence: CDR1 SGHTA, CDR2 FQGNSA. The V end lost 3 bases, the J end lost 6 bases, and 11 bases lay between the germline ends. CDR3 loop: CASSFTGSNGYTF. In DNA form, the CDR3 reads TGTGCCAGCAGCTTCACAGGGAGTAATGGCTACACCTTC. The full variable domain, with the rest looked up from reference TRBV7-2 and TRBJ1-2, is GAGVSQSPSNKVTEKGKDVELRCDPISGHTALYWYRQSLGQGLEFLIYFQGNSAPDKSGLPSDRFSAERTGGSVSTLTIQRTQQEDSAVYLCASSFTGSNGYTFGSGTRLTVV.

This clonotype was recorded a few times. The genes are TRBV19 and TRBJ2-3, with 15 bases identical to TRBD2. With 5 bases clipped from V and 8 bases from J, the junction kept 17 bases outside the gene matches. The V gene's germline CDR1 is LNHDA and CDR2 SQIVND (reference sequence). There are 19 residues in the CDR3. This chain's CDR3 is CASSDRDRGLAGGPGTQYF. CDR3 nucleotides: TGTGCCAGTAGTGACCGGGACAGGGGACTAGCGGGAGGCCCGGGTACGCAGTATTTT.

The chain is built from TRBV14 and TRBJ1-1; no definite D call. Trimming removed 1 base at V and 7 bases at J, with 10 bases between. The CDR3 is 13 residues long. Germline V lookup: CDR1 SGHDN, CDR2 FVKESK. The CDR3 sequence is CASSQGNMVEAFF. The CDR3 DNA reads TGTGCCAGCAGCCAAGGTAATATGGTTGAAGCTTTCTTT.

As to this clonotype: A much larger clonotype is one base distant, so this may be a read error. This CDR3 reads CASSLNTTYGYTF. In DNA, the CDR3 is TGTGCCAGCAGCTTAAACACGACATATGGCTACACCTTC. J is TRBJ1-2 and V is TRBV11-2; no firm D call. This CDR3 is 13 amino acids long. Trimming removed 2 bases at V and 5 bases at J, with 9 bases between. The germline V gene encodes CDR1 SGHAT and CDR2 FQNNGV.

This clonotype was seen at least ten times. The V call is TRBV7-2, the J call TRBJ2-3; 7 bases align to TRBD2. The CDR3 extends over 16 amino acids. Germline V gene lookup returns CDR1 SGHTA and CDR2 FQGNSA. Trimming took 1 base from V and 1 from J; bases not matched to a gene: 5. As DNA, the CDR3 is TGTGCCAGCAGCTTAGATCTGGCGGGGGGCACAGATACGCAGTATTTT. Encoded protein: CASSLDLAGGTDTQYF.

This clonotype was counted many times. The chain combines TRBV28 with TRBJ1-5; a weak D match, TRBD1 (5 bases). This CDR3 has 18 amino acids. From germline, CDR1 is MDHEN and CDR2 SYDVKM. V lost 4 bases to trimming and J lost 6 bases, with 25 bases between them. The CDR3 DNA is TGTGCCAGCAGTTCGCCCTCAGCGGGACTGCGGAGCGGTCAGCCCCAGCATTTT. Residues: CASSSPSAGLRSGQPQHF.

This clonotype was picked up many times. V is TRBV7-2 and J is TRBJ2-1; 9 positions match TRBD1. J gave up 0 bases and V 5 bases, and 8 bases lay outside the gene matches. The length of the CDR3 is 17 residues. The germline V gene encodes CDR1 SGHTA and CDR2 FQGNSA. CDR3 region: CASSTGQGFSSYNEQFF. For the CDR3, the DNA is TGTGCCAGCAGCACGGGACAGGGCTTTAGCTCCTACAATGAGCAGTTCTTC.

This clonotype was seen many times. This sequence joins TRBV12-3 or TRBV12-4 and TRBJ1-5; D uncertain. V was pared by 5 bases and J by 1 base, with 6 bases between. CDR3 size: 13 residues. CDR3 nucleotide sequence: TGTGCCAGCAGTCCAGACAGCAATCAGCCCCAGCATTTT. The encoded protein is CASSPDSNQPQHF.

The chain employs TRBV12-5 and TRBJ2-1, with 9 positions matching TRBD2. Trimming took 4 bases from V and 9 from J; bases not matched to a gene: 10. Germline V gives CDR1 LGHNT, CDR2 FRNRAP. This CDR3 is 15 amino acids long. CDR3: CASGSPGTSLGEQFF. Here the CDR3 DNA reads TGTGCTAGTGGTTCCCCCGGGACTAGCTTGGGTGAGCAGTTCTTC.

The V call is TRBV12-3 or TRBV12-4, the J call TRBJ2-2; 9 nucleotides line up with TRBD2. CDR3 length: 17 amino acids. Losses at the gene ends were 0 bases for V and 1 base for J; bases not matched to a gene: 3. The CDR3 DNA follows: TGTGCCAGCAGTTTAGCGCTAGCGGGGAGGAACACCGGGGAGCTGTTTTTT. Translated: CASSLALAGRNTGELFF.

This clonotype came up a few times. V is TRBV10-3 and J is TRBJ2-2; TRBD2 matches 10 bases. This CDR3 spans 15 amino acids. The V gene's germline CDR1 is ENHRY and CDR2 SYGVKD. V was clipped by 6 bases and J by 0 bases; unmatched bases: 1. The chain's CDR3 is CAISLAGANTGELFF. DNA of the CDR3: TGTGCCATCAGCCTAGCGGGGGCGAACACCGGGGAGCTGTTTTTT.

This clonotype has just a few counts. The V call is TRBV5-6, the J call TRBJ1-5; tentatively, D is TRBD1 (5 bases). This CDR3 contains 15 residues. Germline V gives CDR1 SGHDT, CDR2 YYEEEE. Deletions cut 3 bases from V and 9 bases from J, with 19 bases between. CDR3 amino acids: CASSSTMAGDRPQHF. The CDR3 DNA sequence: TGTGCCAGCAGCTCGACCATGGCGGGGGATCGGCCCCAGCATTTT.

The chain uses TRBV2 and TRBJ2-5; D gene uncertain. Germline CDR1 SNHLY, CDR2 FYNNEI. V lost 7 bases to trimming and J lost 5 bases, with 8 bases between them. The CDR3 totals 11 residues. The CDR3 DNA is TGTGCCAGCACCCGTAAGGAGACCCAGTACTTC. It codes for CASTRKETQYF.

This clonotype was counted at least ten times. The rearrangement uses TRBV6-6 and TRBJ2-1; D is unclear. The CDR3 totals 14 residues. From germline, CDR1 is MNHNY and CDR2 SVGAGI (reference sequence). The V gene lost 5 bases and the J gene lost 4 bases, with 12 bases spanning the gap. The CDR3 coding sequence is TGTGCCAGCAGTGTCAGCGCCGCGTACAATGAGCAGTTCTTC. As protein: CASSVSAAYNEQFF.